The T cell receptor beta chain under discussion was sequenced for a study of vaccination effects on CD4 cells after COVID-19. Study at large: Each person got two doses of an mRNA SARS-CoV-2 vaccine, BNT162b2 or mRNA-1273.

Repertoires were generated with immunoSEQ multiplex PCR, while TCRdb's copy carries only in-frame clones and drops some. The profile shows under 80,000 clones, more than 60% of them singletons. The V and J ends lost 4 bases and 1 base respectively, with 12 bases between them. The germline CDR1 and CDR2 sequences are SGHRS and YFSETQ. CDR3 length: 15 residues. Prior to sequencing, the ViraFEST assay stimulated PBMC with viral peptide pools, which expanded the antigen-specific CD4+ T cells. Subsequent to 10 days of culture, CD4+ T cells were isolated. Prior SARS-CoV-2 infection was absent in the vaccine recipients, as shown by negative nucleocapsid antibodies. Supplemented with around 9.3 IU/ml IL-2 and 9.5 to 10 ug/ml peptides, two million PBMC per well were kept in culture. This clone has a single count. Antigen: not known. Study-wide findings and caveats: There was marked clonal contraction among infection- and vaccine-induced clones late after vaccination.

This clonotype was sampled from a human donor who received a COVID-19 vaccine. The sample in question was CD4+ T cells from PBMCs cultured with SARS-CoV-2 spike peptides, obtained before COVID-19 vaccination. The chain uses TRBV5-1 and TRBJ2-4; D might be TRBD2 (5 bases). The CDR3 nucleotides are TGCGCCAGCAGCGAGCGCCCGGGGGCCAAAAACATTCAGTACTTC. Amino acids: CASSERPGAKNIQYF.